This TCR beta chain is from a study of shared clonotypes between healthy human individuals. Assay used: immunoSEQ multiplex PCR; TCRdb lists only in-frame clones, some missing. Of about 1.1 million clones listed, approximately 80% were seen once; the top ten hold over 0.8%. Turning to this clone: The antigen is unknown.

Overall study findings and caveats: The study drew on few donors, limiting represented genetic and exposure-history diversity. Around 5% was the fraction of naive CD4 clonotypes found shared across several donors.

The healthy adult donors were HIV-negative and reported no recent acute infections or vaccinations. The clonotype originates from a man between 18 and 29 years old in good health. Some clones in this sample may be carry-over from other donors' samples. The sample consisted of memory CD4+ T cells from PBMCs. The sample's subset: CD45RA-negative fraction.

The CDR3: CASSRYRASSGNTIYF. The DNA for the CDR3 is TGTGCCAGCAGTCGCTACAGGGCGAGCTCTGGAAACACCATATATTTT. This sequence joins TRBV28 and TRBJ1-3, with D tentatively TRBD1 (6 bases). Trimming took 5 bases from V and 0 from J, leaving 14 bases between them. There are 16 residues in the CDR3. Germline V lookup: CDR1 MDHEN, CDR2 SYDVKM. Drawing the rest from reference TRBV28 and TRBJ1-3, the complete variable domain is DVKVTQSSRYLVKRTGEKVFLECVQDMDHENMFWYRQDPGLGLRLIYFSYDVKMKEKGDIPEGYSVSREKKERFSLILESASTNQTSMYLCASSRYRASSGNTIYFGEGSWLTVV.